This is a list of T cell receptor beta chains from one sample in a study of OX40 agonist ivuxolimab in advanced cancers. Profiled with immunoSEQ multiplex PCR; TCRdb holds only in-frame clones, not every one. The sample shows around 76,000 clones, approximately 86% of them seen only once. The source was CD4+ or CD8+ T cells sorted from blood, collected in a trial of the OX40 agonist ivuxolimab. The receptors stem from an adult with an advanced solid tumor such as melanoma, head and neck, liver or kidney cancer. Each CDR3 is given with its conserved first and last residue. The order of the fields is V gene, J gene, CDR3 protein.

v_call: TRBV5-1
j_call: TRBJ1-2
cdr3_aa: CASSLPGQGQGYTF

v_call: TRBV5-1
j_call: TRBJ2-3
cdr3_aa: CASSWIGLTDTQYF

v_call: TRBV27
j_call: TRBJ2-5
cdr3_aa: CASRSHSGPETQYF

v_call: TRBV12-2
j_call: TRBJ2-2
cdr3_aa: CASRLPGQTPLTNTGELFF

v_call: TRBV11-2
j_call: TRBJ1-1
cdr3_aa: CASSLVGGRGTEAFF

v_call: TRBV9
j_call: TRBJ2-1
cdr3_aa: CASSVEDQAGGEQFF

v_call: TRBV19
j_call: TRBJ1-2
cdr3_aa: CASSHSGQTLTNYGYTF

v_call: TRBV7-2
j_call: TRBJ2-7
cdr3_aa: CASSFQGAYSYEQYF

v_call: TRBV18
j_call: TRBJ2-5
cdr3_aa: CASSSPTGGSPGKETQYF

v_call: TRBV4-3
j_call: TRBJ2-3
cdr3_aa: CASSQGTSGRDTQYF

v_call: TRBV14
j_call: TRBJ2-2
cdr3_aa: CASSQRRDSGELFF

v_call: TRBV29-1
j_call: TRBJ1-5
cdr3_aa: CSVRDRGQPQHF

v_call: TRBV25-1
j_call: TRBJ2-7
cdr3_aa: CASSHLRGPYEQYF

v_call: TRBV28
j_call: TRBJ1-1
cdr3_aa: CASSHGGGQGEAFF

v_call: TRBV28
j_call: TRBJ2-1
cdr3_aa: CASSLVGTGAHNEQFF

v_call: TRBV7-9
j_call: TRBJ2-3
cdr3_aa: CASSPEGTDTQYF

v_call: TRBV15
j_call: -
cdr3_aa: CATSRTSGYEQYF

v_call: TRBV19
j_call: TRBJ2-7
cdr3_aa: CASSKGGNLNEQYF

v_call: TRBV12-5
j_call: TRBJ2-1
cdr3_aa: CASGLSAGGANNEQFF

v_call: TRBV28
j_call: TRBJ1-6
cdr3_aa: CASSLSPINSPLHF

v_call: TRBV6-5
j_call: TRBJ2-7
cdr3_aa: CASSPTGGPYEQYF

v_call: TRBV15
j_call: TRBJ2-1
cdr3_aa: CATSEMGGEQFF

v_call: TRBV5-4
j_call: TRBJ1-2
cdr3_aa: CASSLGGEGLYGYTF

v_call: TRBV30
j_call: TRBJ2-7
cdr3_aa: CAWSVYNEQYF

v_call: TRBV27
j_call: TRBJ1-6
cdr3_aa: CASSSRQLHDRPLHF

v_call: TRBV6-5
j_call: TRBJ1-5
cdr3_aa: CASSLDRYGNQPQHF

v_call: TRBV6-1
j_call: TRBJ2-3
cdr3_aa: CASSEVERELSDTQYF

v_call: TRBV4-2
j_call: TRBJ2-3
cdr3_aa: CASSQGSSDTQYF

v_call: TRBV4-1
j_call: TRBJ2-7
cdr3_aa: CASSHNYDRGVHEQYF

v_call: TRBV29-1
j_call: TRBJ2-1
cdr3_aa: CSVVWLEDEQFF

v_call: TRBV10-2
j_call: TRBJ1-1
cdr3_aa: CASSEQKNTEAFF

v_call: TRBV6-5
j_call: TRBJ2-7
cdr3_aa: CASTREVSYEQYF